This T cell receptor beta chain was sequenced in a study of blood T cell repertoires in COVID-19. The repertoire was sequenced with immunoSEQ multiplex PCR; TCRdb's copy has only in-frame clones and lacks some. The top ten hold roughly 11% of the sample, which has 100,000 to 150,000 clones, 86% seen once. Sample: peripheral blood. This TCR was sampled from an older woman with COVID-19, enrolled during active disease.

CDR3 nucleotide sequence: TGTGCCAGCAGCTTAGTACGGGGAGGGATAGAGACCCAGTACTTC. This codes for CASSLVRGGIETQYF. The V and J genes are TRBV11-2 and TRBJ2-5, with 7 bases lining up with TRBD2. The CDR3 loop spans 15 amino acids. The ends lost 1 base at V and 4 bases at J; junction bases unmatched: 6. Germline V gives CDR1 SGHAT, CDR2 FQNNGV.